This T cell receptor beta chain was captured in a study of OX40 agonist ivuxolimab in advanced cancers. Study context: Treatment of patients was with ivuxolimab, an agonistic anti-OX40 (CD134) antibody. Therapy given before enrollment (anti-PD-1, anti-PD-L1 or anti-CTLA-4) was allowed, and roughly 42% had some. Three patients showed partial responses: one hepatocellular carcinoma and two cutaneous melanoma cases. Study-wide points: A proportion of nonresponders additionally exhibited low normalized T-cell clonal expansion.

This clone showed up just once. Its antigen is not known. The CDR3 spans 17 residues. Per the germline V gene, CDR1 is SGHVS and CDR2 is FNYEAQ. V was cut by 0 bases and J by 2 bases, with 16 bases left in between. Profiled with immunoSEQ multiplex PCR; TCRdb holds only in-frame clones, not every one. The sample lists 100,000 or so clones; around 90% were seen once. The chain employs TRBV7-6 and TRBJ2-5; D unclear. The specimen comprised CD4+ or CD8+ T cells sorted from blood, sampled in a trial of the OX40 agonist ivuxolimab. This receptor was identified in an adult with an advanced solid tumor such as melanoma, head and neck, liver or kidney cancer. CDR3 loop: CASSLAQHLGSQETQYF. The CDR3 DNA follows: TGTGCCAGCAGCTTAGCCCAGCATCTCGGCAGTCAAGAGACCCAGTACTTC.